Following are 20 T cell receptor beta chains from one sample sequenced in a study of blood T cell repertoires in COVID-19. Produced via immunoSEQ multiplex PCR; TCRdb's table is partial and in-frame only. The sample contains 250,000 to 300,000 clones, about 88% of which appear only once. Material for sequencing was PBMCs or T cells enriched from blood (not recorded which). Receptors originate from a man aged 25-45 years with acute COVID-19.

The V call is TRBV19, the J call TRBJ2-3; 11 bases agree with TRBD1. Unmatched junction bases numbered 7, after V lost 4 bases and J lost 4 bases. CDR3 length equals 16 residues. Per the germline V gene, CDR1 is LNHDA and CDR2 is SQIVND (reference sequence). DNA for the CDR3: TGTGCCAGTAGTAAAAGGACAGGGGGCCTCGCAGATACGCAGTATTTT. Its protein product is CASSKRTGGLADTQYF.

This rearrangement joins TRBV6-5 to TRBJ1-2; 7 nucleotides line up with TRBD1. Germline V gives CDR1 MNHEY, CDR2 SVGAGI. After removal of 6 bases from V and 8 bases from J, the junction contained 6 bases not matched to a gene. The CDR3 spans 12 residues. CDR3 amino acids: CASRRQGIGYTF. The CDR3 DNA is TGTGCCAGCAGAAGACAGGGAATAGGCTACACCTTC.

The chain joins TRBV5-1 to TRBJ1-1; D is undetermined. The CDR3 has 13 residues. Trimming cost V 2 bases and J 5 bases, with 10 bases left between them. In germline, CDR1 is SGHRS, CDR2 YFSETQ. The CDR3, as DNA: TGCGCCAGCAGCTTAGTCCCCAGAACTGAAGCTTTCTTT. Translated, it gives CASSLVPRTEAFF.

This clone was detected only once. V usage is TRBV10-3 and J usage is TRBJ1-2; 8 bases align to TRBD1. The CDR3 sequence is 13 residues long. CDR1 is ENHRY and CDR2 is SYGVKD in the germline V gene. The V and J ends lost 5 bases and 7 bases, in that order; junction bases with no gene match: 6. CDR3 in amino acids: CAISMGQAGGYTF. As DNA, the CDR3 is TGTGCCATCAGTATGGGACAGGCGGGTGGCTACACCTTC.

The chain joins TRBV11-2 to TRBJ2-6; D may be TRBD2 (6 bases). The CDR3 runs 14 residues. Germline V gives CDR1 SGHAT, CDR2 FQNNGV. V lost 8 bases, J lost 1 base, and 9 bases lay in between. The CDR3 DNA follows: TGTGCCAGCGGCGGGGCTTCTGGGGCCAACGTCCTGACTTTC. Amino acids: CASGGASGANVLTF.

The rearrangement uses TRBV7-9 and TRBJ2-5; 7 bases match TRBD1. CDR1 is SEHNR, CDR2 FQNEAQ, per germline (reference sequence). V shed 5 bases and J 2 bases; nucleotides not matched to a gene: 8. CDR3 length equals 15 residues. CDR3 sequence: CASSTRTGLQETQYF. The CDR3 DNA follows: TGTGCCAGCAGCACACGGACAGGACTGCAAGAGACCCAGTACTTC.

The J gene is TRBJ1-1, the V gene TRBV5-6; the match to TRBD1 covers 10 bases. The J segment lost 6 bases and the V segment lost 5 bases, leaving 16 bases of the junction unmatched. The CDR3 extends over 17 amino acids. The germline gives CDR1 SGHDT, CDR2 YYEEEE. The CDR3 DNA reads as TGTGCCAGCAGTCTCGGGACAGGGGCTCGGGGATCGGCTGAAGCTTTCTTT. Amino acids: CASSLGTGARGSAEAFF.

This clone showed up just once. The chain has TRBV6-5 and TRBJ1-3; TRBD1 aligns across 10 bases. The CDR3 spans 15 residues. Trimming at V came to 10 bases and at J to 4 bases, leaving 10 bases not matched to a gene. CDR1 is MNHEY, CDR2 SVGAGI, per germline. CDR3 coding DNA: TGTGCCACCTCAGGGACAGGGGCGCGAGGAAACACCATATATTTT. This encodes CATSGTGARGNTIYF.

CDR3 loop: CASSRDRFYGYTF. The DNA of the CDR3 is TGCGCCAGCAGCCGAGACAGATTTTATGGCTACACCTTC. The chain joins TRBV4-1 to TRBJ1-2; perhaps TRBD1 as D (5 bases). The germline V gene has CDR1 MGHRA and CDR2 YSYEKL. Trimming removed 4 bases at V and 5 bases at J, with 11 bases between. The CDR3 covers 13 residues.

The chain is built from TRBV5-4 and TRBJ2-5; the D gene is possibly TRBD2 (6 bases). Trimming took 4 bases from V and 2 from J, leaving 18 bases between them. The germline CDR1 and CDR2 sequences are SGHNT and YYREEE (reference sequence). The CDR3 consists of 16 residues. The CDR3 DNA follows: TGTGCCAGCAGCCTTTCCGGACTACGCCAACAAGAGACCCAGTACTTC. It translates to CASSLSGLRQQETQYF.

The chain links TRBV19 to TRBJ1-2; tentative D call: TRBD1 (5 bases). Germline loops: CDR1 LNHDA, CDR2 SQIVND (reference sequence). There are 12 residues in the CDR3. The ends were cut back, 7 bases at V and 4 bases at J, with 10 bases in the middle. The DNA of the CDR3 is TGTGCCAGTAATCTAGGGGCCTATGGCTACACCTTC. Protein product: CASNLGAYGYTF.

Points on this clone: Other DNA sequences in the sample encode the same CDR3. The V and J genes are TRBV5-1 and TRBJ1-1; D gene ambiguous. V lost 0 bases and J 2 bases, leaving 5 bases between the germline ends. The CDR3 contains 13 residues. Germline CDR1 and CDR2: SGHRS and YFSETQ. The chain's CDR3 is CASSLVVNTEAFF. The DNA for the CDR3 is TGCGCCAGCAGCTTGGTAGTAAACACTGAAGCTTTCTTT.

This chain connects TRBV6-5 to TRBJ1-1; D remains unclear. Germline assignment: CDR1 MNHEY and CDR2 SVGAGI. CDR3 length: 13 residues. V shed 5 bases and J shed 5 bases, with 12 bases lying between them. The CDR3 DNA sequence: TGTGCCAGCAGTCTGACTAGGTCTACTGAAGCTTTCTTT. It translates to CASSLTRSTEAFF.

The rearrangement links TRBV10-3 to TRBJ2-5; weak D call: TRBD1 (5 bases). The CDR3 runs to 13 residues. Trimming removed 6 bases from V and 4 bases from J, with 12 bases in between. The germline gives CDR1 ENHRY, CDR2 SYGVKD. CDR3 in amino acids: CAISIDRRETQYF. DNA for the CDR3: TGTGCCATCAGCATAGACAGACGAGAGACCCAGTACTTC.

This sequence joins TRBV7-9 and TRBJ1-1; 7 bases agree with TRBD1. This CDR3 is 13 amino acids long. With 5 bases clipped from V and 4 bases from J, the junction kept 4 bases outside the gene matches. Germline CDR1 reads SEHNR; CDR2 reads FQNEAQ (reference sequence). In DNA form, the CDR3 reads TGTGCCAGCAGCACTACAGGGGTCACTGAAGCTTTCTTT. As protein: CASSTTGVTEAFF.

The rearrangement uses TRBV11-2 and TRBJ1-1; D not certain. Germline loops: CDR1 SGHAT, CDR2 FQNNGV. The CDR3 runs 12 residues. The ends were cut back, 3 bases at V and 11 bases at J, with 13 bases in the middle. In nucleotides, the CDR3 is TGTGCCAGCAGCTTGTCTCTGTCCGGGGCTTTCTTT. Its translation is CASSLSLSGAFF.

V is TRBV6-5 and J is TRBJ1-1; TRBD1 matches at 8 bases. The V segment lost 6 bases and the J segment 8 bases; nucleotides outside the gene matches: 8. Germline values: CDR1 MNHEY, CDR2 SVGAGI. The CDR3 is made up of 13 amino acids. The DNA of the CDR3 is TGTGCCAGCAGCAGGGGGCAGATTAAGGAAGCTTTCTTT. It translates to CASSRGQIKEAFF.

The chain recombines TRBV30 with TRBJ2-7; 8 bases are shared with TRBD2. The CDR3 extends over 14 amino acids. Per germline, CDR1 GTSNPN and CDR2 SVGIG (reference sequence). The ends lost 2 bases at V and 4 bases at J; junction bases unmatched: 7. The DNA for the CDR3 is TGTGCCTGGAGTCGGGGGGGAACCCAGTACGAGCAGTACGTC. Translation: CAWSRGGTQYEQYV.

The rearrangement uses TRBV9 and TRBJ1-2, with TRBD1 matching over 7 bases. The CDR3 has 16 amino acids. In germline, CDR1 is SGDLS, CDR2 YYNGEE. V trimming: 2 bases; J trimming: 0 bases; junction bases outside the gene matches: 7. CDR3 DNA sequence: TGTGCCAGCAGCGTCGACACGACAGGGACTAACTATGGCTACACCTTC. It translates to CASSVDTTGTNYGYTF.

The chain links TRBV4-2 to TRBJ1-1; 7 nucleotides match TRBD1. The CDR3 loop spans 15 amino acids. Per the germline V gene, CDR1 is LGHNA and CDR2 is YNFKEQ. The V and J ends lost 5 bases and 7 bases, in that order; junction bases with no gene match: 13. Written as DNA, the CDR3 is TGTGCCAGCAGCTTAACCGACAGGGAACAACATGAAGCTTTCTTT. It encodes CASSLTDREQHEAFF.